Presented here are 10 T cell receptor beta chains from one specimen sequenced in a study of shared clonotypes between healthy human individuals. Generated by immunoSEQ multiplex PCR, the TCRdb table keeps only in-frame clones and is missing some. In the table there are about 690,000 clones, less than 95% of which are singletons. The sequencing input was memory CD8+ T cells from PBMCs. Described subset: CD45RO+ cells pooled with CCR7-negative TemRA cells. These receptors all come from a man aged 18 to 35 in good health. Some clones in this sample may be carry-over from other donors' samples.

The chain is built from TRBV4-3 and TRBJ2-1; D gene ambiguous. V lost 0 bases and J 4 bases, leaving 13 bases between the germline ends. This CDR3 contains 16 residues. Per germline, CDR1 LGHNA and CDR2 YSLEER. CDR3: CASSQEVRPPYNEQFF. Here the CDR3 DNA reads TGCGCCAGCAGCCAAGAGGTGCGTCCCCCATACAATGAGCAGTTCTTC.

This chain links TRBV7-2 with TRBJ1-1; TRBD1 is a possible D gene (5 bases). The V gene lost 5 bases and the J gene lost 0 bases, with 13 bases spanning the gap. The germline CDR1 and CDR2 sequences are SGHTA and FQGNSA. This CDR3 region has 15 residues. The CDR3 spells CASSLPLGLNTEAFF. CDR3 coding DNA: TGTGCCAGCAGCCTACCCTTGGGACTGAACACTGAAGCTTTCTTT.

The genes are TRBV5-4 and TRBJ2-1; no reliable D call. Trimming left V 3 bases short and J 7 bases short, with 8 bases between. There are 12 residues in the CDR3. The germline CDR1 and CDR2 sequences are SGHNT and YYREEE (reference sequence). The CDR3 protein is CASSSLVNEQFF. The CDR3 region has the DNA TGTGCCAGCAGCTCGCTAGTTAATGAGCAGTTCTTC. The variable domain in full, completed from reference TRBV5-4 and TRBJ2-1, reads ETGVTQSPTHLIKTRGQQVTLRCSSQSGHNTVSWYQQALGQGPQFIFQYYREEENGRGNFPPRFSGLQFPNYSSELNVNALELDDSALYLCASSSLVNEQFFGPGTRLTVL.

The rearrangement uses TRBV7-9 and TRBJ1-5; a weak D match, TRBD1 (5 bases). V was shortened by 7 bases and J by 5 bases, with 15 bases between the two germline ends. The CDR3 runs 14 residues. Germline V gene data show CDR1 as SEHNR and CDR2 as FQNEAQ (reference sequence). CDR3 loop: CASTGGAGDQPQHF. The CDR3 coding sequence is TGTGCCAGCACGGGCGGGGCTGGTGATCAGCCCCAGCATTTT.

The chain employs TRBV28 and TRBJ2-3; D gene uncertain. CDR3 length equals 13 residues. Germline V gene data show CDR1 as MDHEN and CDR2 as SYDVKM. V shed 4 bases and J shed 7 bases, with 12 bases lying between them. The CDR3 coding sequence is TGTGCCAGCAGTTCCCCCGAAACCCATACGCAGTATTTT. Translated: CASSSPETHTQYF.

The chain joins TRBV9 to TRBJ2-7, with 7 bases identical to TRBD2. V trimming: 3 bases; J trimming: 1 base; junction bases outside the gene matches: 7. Per germline, CDR1 SGDLS and CDR2 YYNGEE. This CDR3 region has 15 residues. The CDR3 here is CASSAQRGESYEQYF. CDR3 nucleotide sequence: TGTGCCAGCAGCGCCCAGCGGGGAGAGTCCTACGAGCAGTACTTC.

The chain couples TRBV29-1 to TRBJ2-7; weak D call: TRBD1 (5 bases). Trimming pared 7 bases from V and 4 bases from J, leaving 14 bases between. The CDR3 contains 12 residues. Looked up from germline, CDR1 is SQVTM and CDR2 is ANQGSEA. CDR3 amino acids: CSALGQGYEQYF. In DNA, the CDR3 is TGCAGCGCCCTAGGGCAGGGTTACGAGCAGTACTTC.

This rearrangement joins TRBV11-2 to TRBJ2-1; TRBD2 matches 11 bases. V lost 5 bases to trimming and J lost 4 bases; unmatched junction nucleotides: 4. This CDR3 spans 15 amino acids. The germline V gene encodes CDR1 SGHAT and CDR2 FQNNGV. The DNA of the CDR3 is TGTGCCAGCAGCGCCTCTAGCGGGGGGTACAATGAGCAGTTCTTC. The encoded protein is CASSASSGGYNEQFF.

This clone was recorded only once. This rearrangement joins TRBV27 to TRBJ1-4, with D possibly TRBD1 on 6 matching bases. CDR1 is MNHEY, CDR2 SMNVEV, per germline (reference sequence). The CDR3 sequence is 14 residues long. The V end was cut by 4 bases, the J end by 3 bases, with 9 bases between. The CDR3, as DNA: TGTGCCAGCAGTTCGTGGACAGCTAATGAAAAACTGTTTTTT. Residues: CASSSWTANEKLFF.

V gene TRBV19 combines with J gene TRBJ1-3, with D unresolved. The CDR3 spans 12 residues. Germline-derived CDR1 and CDR2 are LNHDA and SQIVND (reference sequence). Trimming pared 7 bases from V and 4 bases from J, leaving 8 bases between. CDR3 in amino acids: CASTSLGNTIYF. CDR3 nucleotide sequence: TGTGCCAGTACATCGTTGGGAAACACCATATATTTT.